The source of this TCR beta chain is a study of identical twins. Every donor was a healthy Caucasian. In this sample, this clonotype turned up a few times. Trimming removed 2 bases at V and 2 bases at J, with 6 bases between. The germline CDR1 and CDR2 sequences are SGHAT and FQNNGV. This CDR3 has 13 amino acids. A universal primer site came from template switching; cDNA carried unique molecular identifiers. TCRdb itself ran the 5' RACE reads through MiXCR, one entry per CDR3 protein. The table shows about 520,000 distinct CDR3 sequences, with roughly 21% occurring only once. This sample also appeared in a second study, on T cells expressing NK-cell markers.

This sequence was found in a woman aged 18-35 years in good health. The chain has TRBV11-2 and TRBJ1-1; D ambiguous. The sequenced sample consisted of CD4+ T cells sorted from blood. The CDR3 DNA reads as TGTGCCAGCAGCTTATCACCTAACACTGAAGCTTTCTTT. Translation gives CASSLSPNTEAFF.